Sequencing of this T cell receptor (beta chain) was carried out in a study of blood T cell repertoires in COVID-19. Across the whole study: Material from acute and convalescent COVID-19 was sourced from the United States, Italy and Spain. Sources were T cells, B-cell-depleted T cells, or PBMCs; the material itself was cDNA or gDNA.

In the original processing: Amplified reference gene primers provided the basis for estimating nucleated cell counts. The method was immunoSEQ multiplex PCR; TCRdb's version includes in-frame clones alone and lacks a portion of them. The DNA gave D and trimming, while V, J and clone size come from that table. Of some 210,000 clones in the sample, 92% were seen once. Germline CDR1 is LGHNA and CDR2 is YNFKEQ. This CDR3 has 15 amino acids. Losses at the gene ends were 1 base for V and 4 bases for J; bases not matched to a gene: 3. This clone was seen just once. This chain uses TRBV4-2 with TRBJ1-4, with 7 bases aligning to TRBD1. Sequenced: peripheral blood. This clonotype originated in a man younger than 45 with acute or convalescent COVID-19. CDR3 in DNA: TGTGCCAGCAGCCAAGGGGGACAGAATAATGAAAAACTGTTTTTT. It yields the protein CASSQGGQNNEKLFF.